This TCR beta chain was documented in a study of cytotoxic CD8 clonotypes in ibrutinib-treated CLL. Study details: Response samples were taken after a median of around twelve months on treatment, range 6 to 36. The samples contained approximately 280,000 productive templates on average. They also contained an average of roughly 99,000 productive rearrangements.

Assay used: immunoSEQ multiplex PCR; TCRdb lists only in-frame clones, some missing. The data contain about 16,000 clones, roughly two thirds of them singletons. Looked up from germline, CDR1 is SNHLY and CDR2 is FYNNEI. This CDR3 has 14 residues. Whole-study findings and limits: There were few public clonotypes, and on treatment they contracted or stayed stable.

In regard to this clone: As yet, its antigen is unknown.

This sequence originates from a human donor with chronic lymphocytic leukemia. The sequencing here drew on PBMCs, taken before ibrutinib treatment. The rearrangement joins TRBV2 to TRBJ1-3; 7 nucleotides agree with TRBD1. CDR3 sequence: CASGTVSSGNTIYF. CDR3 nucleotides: TGTGCTAGTGGGACAGTCAGCTCTGGAAACACCATATATTTT.